The clone carrying this TCR beta chain is a singleton in its sample. This sample stems from a study of blood T cell repertoires in COVID-19. Across the study: There were acute and convalescent COVID-19 samples, and they came from the United States, Italy and Spain.

Original processing notes: Using reference gene primer amplification, nucleated cell counts were estimated. TCRdb's table, derived via immunoSEQ multiplex PCR, lists solely in-frame clones and lacks some. D and trimming come from the DNA, and the V and J calls and clone size come from that table. Of some 120,000 clones detected, roughly 92% appear once; the ten largest clones hold approximately 2%. The CDR3 totals 13 residues. The germline V gene has CDR1 MDHEN and CDR2 SYDVKM. Trimming pared 6 bases from V and 2 bases from J, leaving 10 bases between. This clonotype was obtained from a man aged 45 to 65 with COVID-19, enrolled during active disease. The chain joins TRBV28 to TRBJ1-1; no clear D gene. Sequenced sample: peripheral blood. In nucleotides, the CDR3 is TGTGCCAGCAGCCGGGGTGGCAACACTGAAGCTTTCTTT. Encoded protein: CASSRGGNTEAFF. Drawing the rest from reference TRBV28 and TRBJ1-1, the complete variable domain is DVKVTQSSRYLVKRTGEKVFLECVQDMDHENMFWYRQDPGLGLRLIYFSYDVKMKEKGDIPEGYSVSREKKERFSLILESASTNQTSMYLCASSRGGNTEAFFGQGTRLTVV.